This is a list of T cell receptor beta chains from one sample in a study of shared clonotypes between healthy human individuals. TCRdb keeps only in-frame clones here, not all; method: immunoSEQ multiplex PCR. The sample lists 1.5 million to 2.5 million clones; around 96% were seen once. Material for sequencing was naive CD8+ T cells sorted from blood. The receptors originated from a man between 18 and 35 years old in good health. The CDR3 runs from the conserved cysteine through the conserved F or W. The order of the fields is J gene, D gene, clone size, V gene, CDR3 DNA, CDR3 protein. The D gene is left open where the match is weak. Some rows have no size entry. The others give once, few or many, or a class for an expanded clone.

J gene: TRBJ1-1
D gene: -
clone size: -
V gene: TRBV4-1
CDR3 DNA: TGCGCCAGCAGCTATCGAACTGCAGGGGACACTGAAGCTTTCTTT
CDR3 protein: CASSYRTAGDTEAFF

J gene: TRBJ2-1
D gene: -
clone size: -
V gene: TRBV7-9
CDR3 DNA: TGTGCCAGCAGCTATCGCTACAATGAGCAGTTCTTC
CDR3 protein: CASSYRYNEQFF

J gene: TRBJ1-1
D gene: -
clone size: -
V gene: TRBV5-4
CDR3 DNA: TGTGCCAGCAGCTTGTCTGAGGGCCCTGAAGCTTTCTTT
CDR3 protein: CASSLSEGPEAFF

J gene: TRBJ1-2
D gene: -
clone size: -
V gene: TRBV6-6
CDR3 DNA: TGTGCCAGCAGTTACTACGGCAATAACTATGGCTACACCTTC
CDR3 protein: CASSYYGNNYGYTF

J gene: TRBJ2-1
D gene: TRBD2
clone size: -
V gene: TRBV28
CDR3 DNA: TGTGCCAGCAGTTTTCCGTGGCGGGGGGGCAATGAGCAGTTCTTC
CDR3 protein: CASSFPWRGGNEQFF

J gene: TRBJ2-3
D gene: -
clone size: -
V gene: TRBV10-3
CDR3 DNA: TGTGCCATCAGTGAGTCATTACAGCGTAGCACAGATACGCAGTATTTT
CDR3 protein: CAISESLQRSTDTQYF

J gene: TRBJ2-7
D gene: TRBD1
clone size: -
V gene: TRBV5-1
CDR3 DNA: TGCGCCAGCAGACCCGGGACAGCCTACGAGCAGTACTTC
CDR3 protein: CASRPGTAYEQYF

J gene: TRBJ2-1
D gene: -
clone size: -
V gene: TRBV27
CDR3 DNA: TGTGCCAGCAGTTTATCGATTAGGAATGAGCAGTTCTTC
CDR3 protein: CASSLSIRNEQFF

J gene: TRBJ2-5
D gene: -
clone size: -
V gene: TRBV6-6
CDR3 DNA: TGTGCCAGCAGTTACAGCGGCGGGGCGCAAGAGACCCAGTACTTC
CDR3 protein: CASSYSGGAQETQYF

J gene: TRBJ2-1
D gene: -
clone size: -
V gene: TRBV29-1
CDR3 DNA: TGCAGCGTTGTGCTGGCTACCTACAATGAGCAGTTCTTC
CDR3 protein: CSVVLATYNEQFF

J gene: TRBJ2-5
D gene: -
clone size: -
V gene: TRBV5-6
CDR3 DNA: TGTGCCAGCAGCTTCGATACAGGGACGCAAGAGACCCAGTACTTC
CDR3 protein: CASSFDTGTQETQYF

J gene: TRBJ2-7
D gene: TRBD2
clone size: -
V gene: TRBV7-9
CDR3 DNA: TGTGCCAGCAGCTTAGAAGGCGGGACTAGCGGACCTTACGAGCAGTACTTC
CDR3 protein: CASSLEGGTSGPYEQYF

J gene: TRBJ2-2
D gene: TRBD2
clone size: once
V gene: TRBV6-5
CDR3 DNA: TGTGCCAGCACCTCGACTAGCGGGGAAACCGGGGAGCTGTTTTTT
CDR3 protein: CASTSTSGETGELFF

J gene: TRBJ2-7
D gene: TRBD1
clone size: -
V gene: TRBV28
CDR3 DNA: TGTGCCAGCACCTTGGCAGGGGGCCCCTACGAGCAGTACTTC
CDR3 protein: CASTLAGGPYEQYF

J gene: TRBJ2-2
D gene: TRBD1
clone size: -
V gene: TRBV10-3
CDR3 DNA: TGTGCCACGCAATCAGGGGGCACCGGGGAGCTGTTTTTT
CDR3 protein: CATQSGGTGELFF

J gene: TRBJ2-7
D gene: TRBD2
clone size: once
V gene: TRBV7-2
CDR3 DNA: TGTGCCAGCAGCTTTACTAGCGGAGTCTACGAGCAGTACTTC
CDR3 protein: CASSFTSGVYEQYF

J gene: TRBJ1-2
D gene: -
clone size: -
V gene: TRBV5-4
CDR3 DNA: TGTGCCAGCAGCTTGGCCGTCGGGGGAGTAGACTATGGCTACACCTTC
CDR3 protein: CASSLAVGGVDYGYTF

J gene: TRBJ2-3
D gene: TRBD2
clone size: -
V gene: TRBV7-9
CDR3 DNA: TGTGCCAGCAGCATACTAGCGGGGGGGCATGGAGATACGCAGTATTTT
CDR3 protein: CASSILAGGHGDTQYF

J gene: TRBJ1-2
D gene: -
clone size: once
V gene: TRBV4-1
CDR3 DNA: TGCGCCAGCAGCCAAGAACTAGGGGAGGATGGCTACACCTTC
CDR3 protein: CASSQELGEDGYTF

J gene: TRBJ2-3
D gene: -
clone size: -
V gene: TRBV11-3
CDR3 DNA: TGTGCCAGCAGCTTAGGATTCCCCTACACGGGCACAGATACGCAGTATTTT
CDR3 protein: CASSLGFPYTGTDTQYF

J gene: TRBJ2-3
D gene: -
clone size: -
V gene: TRBV5-6
CDR3 DNA: TGTGCCAGCAGCTTGGGAGATACGCAGTATTTT
CDR3 protein: CASSLGDTQYF

J gene: TRBJ1-1
D gene: -
clone size: -
V gene: TRBV19
CDR3 DNA: TGTGCCAGTAGTATAGAGCAGATGAACACTGAAGCTTTCTTT
CDR3 protein: CASSIEQMNTEAFF

J gene: TRBJ2-7
D gene: TRBD1
clone size: -
V gene: TRBV30
CDR3 DNA: TGTGCCTGGAGCGGACAGGCAAACGAGCAGTACTTC
CDR3 protein: CAWSGQANEQYF

J gene: TRBJ2-7
D gene: -
clone size: -
V gene: TRBV5-5
CDR3 DNA: TGTGCCAGCAGTTTACGACTAGCCTACGAGCAGTACTTC
CDR3 protein: CASSLRLAYEQYF

J gene: TRBJ2-5
D gene: -
clone size: -
V gene: TRBV6-6
CDR3 DNA: TGTGCCAGCAGTTACTCGGGGCTCGAGACCCAGTACTTC
CDR3 protein: CASSYSGLETQYF

J gene: TRBJ2-7
D gene: -
clone size: -
V gene: TRBV23-1
CDR3 DNA: TGCGCCAGCAGTCAATCGGCCCTGGGCAGGGTCTACGAGCAGTACTTC
CDR3 protein: CASSQSALGRVYEQYF

J gene: TRBJ1-2
D gene: -
clone size: -
V gene: TRBV7-9
CDR3 DNA: TGTGCCAGCAGCCCCTCAGGGTCTAACTATGGCTACACCTTC
CDR3 protein: CASSPSGSNYGYTF

J gene: TRBJ2-1
D gene: -
clone size: -
V gene: TRBV9
CDR3 DNA: TGTGCCAGCAGCGTAGAGGCAGTTCCCTCCTACAATGAGCAGTTCTTC
CDR3 protein: CASSVEAVPSYNEQFF

J gene: TRBJ2-7
D gene: -
clone size: -
V gene: TRBV19
CDR3 DNA: TGTGCCAGTAGCGATGGTGGGGGCACCTACGAGCAGTACTTC
CDR3 protein: CASSDGGGTYEQYF

J gene: TRBJ1-1
D gene: TRBD1
clone size: -
V gene: TRBV27
CDR3 DNA: TGTGCCAGCAGTTTCCGGGACAGGGCTTACGGCACTGAAGCTTTCTTT
CDR3 protein: CASSFRDRAYGTEAFF

J gene: TRBJ2-7
D gene: -
clone size: -
V gene: TRBV18
CDR3 DNA: TGTGCCAGCTCACCACCTTGGGGGTCCTACGAGCAGTACTTC
CDR3 protein: CASSPPWGSYEQYF

J gene: TRBJ1-1
D gene: -
clone size: -
V gene: TRBV7-9
CDR3 DNA: TGTGCCAGCAGCTTAGTGGGCCACGGGAACACTGAAGCTTTCTTT
CDR3 protein: CASSLVGHGNTEAFF

J gene: TRBJ1-4
D gene: -
clone size: -
V gene: TRBV9
CDR3 DNA: TGTGCCAGCAGCTCCGACGGGGGGAGTAATGAAAAACTGTTTTTT
CDR3 protein: CASSSDGGSNEKLFF

J gene: TRBJ2-3
D gene: TRBD2
clone size: -
V gene: TRBV9
CDR3 DNA: TGTGCCAGCAGCGTAGGTAGCGGGGGCACAGATACGCAGTATTTT
CDR3 protein: CASSVGSGGTDTQYF

J gene: TRBJ2-3
D gene: TRBD2
clone size: once
V gene: TRBV18
CDR3 DNA: TGTGCCAGCTCACCTTGGGGTAGCGGGGAATCCACAGATACGCAGTATTTT
CDR3 protein: CASSPWGSGESTDTQYF

J gene: TRBJ1-1
D gene: TRBD1
clone size: -
V gene: TRBV5-1
CDR3 DNA: TGCGCCAGCAGCTTTGGCGGGACAGGGTTTCTGAACACTGAAGCTTTCTTT
CDR3 protein: CASSFGGTGFLNTEAFF

J gene: TRBJ1-1
D gene: TRBD1
clone size: -
V gene: TRBV7-9
CDR3 DNA: TGTGCCAGCAGCGAGACAGGGTTCACTGAAGCTTTCTTT
CDR3 protein: CASSETGFTEAFF

J gene: TRBJ2-3
D gene: -
clone size: -
V gene: TRBV7-9
CDR3 DNA: TGTGCCAGCAGCTCCCTGGACAGTCTCAGCACAGATACGCAGTATTTT
CDR3 protein: CASSSLDSLSTDTQYF

J gene: TRBJ2-7
D gene: TRBD1
clone size: -
V gene: TRBV30
CDR3 DNA: TGTGCCTGGACACGGACAGGGGTGGGTGAGCAGTACTTC
CDR3 protein: CAWTRTGVGEQYF

J gene: TRBJ1-1
D gene: TRBD1
clone size: -
V gene: TRBV28
CDR3 DNA: TGTGCCAGCAGACCGACAGGGTGGCTAACTGAAGCTTTCTTT
CDR3 protein: CASRPTGWLTEAFF

J gene: TRBJ1-1
D gene: -
clone size: -
V gene: TRBV9
CDR3 DNA: TGTGCCAGCAGCGTAGGGACAGCAAACACTGAAGCTTTCTTT
CDR3 protein: CASSVGTANTEAFF

J gene: TRBJ2-3
D gene: TRBD1
clone size: -
V gene: TRBV9
CDR3 DNA: TGTGCCAGCAGCGTAGCTCGGACAGGGGATAAAGATACGCAGTATTTT
CDR3 protein: CASSVARTGDKDTQYF